The 25 T cell receptor delta chains below were found in one sample sequenced in a study of gammadelta T cells in human blood. TCRdb reapplied CATT to the RT-PCR reads. The repertoire consists of some 1,900 delta-chain clones, with around 3% occurring once and the leading ten covering roughly 22%. Source material: Vgamma9Vdelta2 gamma-delta T cells from fetal blood. These receptors came from a human fetus.

With regard to this clone: The protein given by TCRdb reflects a much larger clone and differs at residue 8 from this DNA's translation, likely from a read error; the protein shown is the DNA's translation. This chain joins TRDV2 and TRDJ2; weak D call: TRDD3 (6 bases). This CDR3 is 15 amino acids long. Trimming cost V 0 bases and J 5 bases, with 12 bases left between them. Looked up from germline, CDR1 is GEAIGNYY and CDR2 is EKD. The CDR3 DNA sequence: TGTGCCTGTGACACCAAGGGGATGCTCACAGCACAACTCTTCTTT. Protein product: CACDTKGMLTAQLFF.

In its sample, this clone was seen a few times. The sample holds other DNA sequences that translate to the same CDR3. The V gene is TRDV2, the J gene TRDJ3; 11 nucleotides line up with TRDD3. Trimming took 1 base from V and 2 from J; bases not matched to a gene: 3. CDR3 length: 18 amino acids. Per the germline V gene, CDR1 is GEAIGNYY and CDR2 is EKD. The CDR3 DNA is TGTGCCTGTGACACTGGGGGATACGCTACCTGGGACACCCGACAGATGTTTTTC. Its protein is CACDTGGYATWDTRQMFF.

J is TRDJ3 and V is TRDV2, with TRDD3 identical over 12 bases. V lost 3 bases to trimming and J lost 0 bases; unmatched junction nucleotides: 11. CDR3 length equals 21 residues. Germline CDR1 reads GEAIGNYY; CDR2 reads EKD. CDR3 sequence reads: CACDRLGDTASISWDTRQMFF. Written as DNA, the CDR3 is TGTGCCTGTGACCGACTGGGGGATACTGCTTCAATCTCCTGGGACACCCGACAGATGTTTTTC.

This clone rates as medium-sized. The rearrangement links TRDV2 to TRDJ3, with 11 bases identical to TRDD3. In the absence of a J gene in TCRdb, the DNA was matched to germline to assign it here. V lost 0 bases and J lost 0; bases outside the gene matches: 6. The CDR3 is 20 amino acids. The germline V gene has CDR1 GEAIGNYY and CDR2 EKD. CDR3 coding DNA: TGTGCCTGTGACACCGTTACTACTGGGGGATACTCCTGGGACACCCGACAGATGTTTTTC. Translating it yields CACDTVTTGGYSWDTRQMFF.

By frequency in the sample, this clone is medium-sized. V gene TRDV2 combines with J gene TRDJ1; 9 nucleotides align to TRDD3. This CDR3 contains 13 residues. Germline CDR1 is GEAIGNYY and CDR2 is EKD. V lost 3 bases, J lost 4 bases, and 2 bases stayed unmatched. This chain's CDR3 is CACDLLGDDKLIF. Here the CDR3 DNA reads TGTGCCTGTGACCTACTGGGGGACGATAAACTCATCTTT.

This clone is labeled as medium-sized. This rearrangement joins TRDV2 to TRDJ3; 11 bases match TRDD3. CDR3 size: 18 residues. CDR1 is GEAIGNYY, CDR2 EKD, per germline. V was clipped by 1 base and J by 2 bases; unmatched bases: 3. The chain's CDR3 is CACDTGGYGTWDTRQMFF. CDR3 coding DNA: TGTGCCTGTGACACTGGGGGATACGGGACCTGGGACACCCGACAGATGTTTTTC.

Judged by abundance, this clone is medium-sized. The rearrangement links TRDV2 to TRDJ3, with 12 bases that match TRDD3. The CDR3 length is 21 residues. Germline V lookup: CDR1 GEAIGNYY, CDR2 EKD. The V segment lost 3 bases and the J segment 0 bases; nucleotides outside the gene matches: 11. CDR3: CACDPVLGDTSSSWDTRQMFF. For the CDR3, the DNA is TGTGCCTGTGACCCCGTACTGGGGGATACCTCAAGCTCCTGGGACACCCGACAGATGTTTTTC.

This clone counts as medium-sized (0.01 to 0.1%). This rearrangement joins TRDV2 to TRDJ4, with 11 positions matching TRDD3. Germline CDR1 GEAIGNYY, CDR2 EKD. J lost 0 bases, V lost 3 bases, and 5 bases had no gene match. The CDR3 has 15 residues. CDR3 region: CACDALLGDTRPLIF. CDR3 in DNA: TGTGCCTGTGACGCTCTACTGGGGGATACCAGACCCCTGATCTTT.

This clone ranks as large. Other DNA sequences in this sample translate to the same CDR3. This chain connects TRDV2 to TRDJ1; 7 bases map to TRDD3. CDR3 length: 12 residues. Germline trimming cut 0 bases from V and 6 bases from J; bases unmatched to any gene: 0. CDR1 is GEAIGNYY and CDR2 is EKD in the germline V gene. CDR3 protein: CACDTGGYKLIF. CDR3 coding DNA: TGTGCCTGTGACACCGGGGGATATAAACTCATCTTT.

This clone came up once. This chain uses TRDV2 with TRDJ3; 9 bases are shared with TRDD3. TCRdb records no J gene; here it was assigned by comparing the DNA to germline. CDR3 length equals 18 residues. Germline values: CDR1 GEAIGNYY, CDR2 EKD. V lost 3 bases to trimming and J lost 0 bases; unmatched junction nucleotides: 5. The CDR3 nucleotides are TGTGCCTGTGACTGGGGGATAGAGAGCTCCTGGGACACCCGACAGATGTTTTTC. Its translation: CACDWGIESSWDTRQMFF.

This clone was detected only a few times. The rearrangement joins TRDV2 to TRDJ1; D uncertain. V was trimmed by 3 bases and J by 0 bases, leaving 4 bases between them. Germline V gene data show CDR1 as GEAIGNYY and CDR2 as EKD. The CDR3 is 12 amino acids. CDR3 DNA: TGTGCCTGTGACGGGGACACCGATAAACTCATCTTT. This gives the protein CACDGDTDKLIF.

The chain is built from TRDV2 and TRDJ1, with TRDD3 identical over 8 bases. TCRdb leaves out the J gene; it was filled in here by matching the DNA to germline. V gave up 0 bases and J gave up 5 bases; unmatched junction bases: 1. Germline values: CDR1 GEAIGNYY, CDR2 EKD. The CDR3 is 13 amino acids. DNA of the CDR3: TGTGCCTGTGACACCGGGGGATATGATAAACTCATCTTT. Its protein is CACDTGGYDKLIF.

About this clone itself: One base away lies a much larger clone, so this may be a sequencing read error. V gene TRDV2 combines with J gene TRDJ3; TRDD3 matches at 7 bases. TCRdb offers no J gene call, so here the DNA was matched to germline to obtain one. CDR1 is GEAIGNYY, CDR2 EKD, per germline. This CDR3 is built from 20 residues. V shed 0 bases, J shed 0 bases, and the junction held 10 bases outside the gene matches. CDR3 coding DNA: TGTGCCTGTGACACCTACTGGGGTATACGCAGCTCCTGGGACACCCGACAGATGTTTTTC. It codes for CACDTYWGIRSSWDTRQMFF.

By sample fraction, this clone is medium-sized. The sample holds other DNA sequences that translate to the same CDR3. The chain employs TRDV2 and TRDJ2; TRDD3 matches 7 bases. Germline V gives CDR1 GEAIGNYY, CDR2 EKD. The junction had 3 bases not matched to a gene; V was cut back by 0 bases and J by 0 bases. The CDR3 has 16 amino acids. CDR3 coding DNA: TGTGCCTGTGACACCGTTGGGGGAGCTTTGACAGCACAACTCTTCTTT. The encoded protein is CACDTVGGALTAQLFF.

A note on this clone: Possible read error: a much larger clone is one base away. The chain links TRDV2 to TRDJ3, with TRDD3 matching 13 bases. The J gene was not available in TCRdb and was assigned here by matching the DNA to germline segments. The CDR3 covers 20 residues. The germline V gene encodes CDR1 GEAIGNYY and CDR2 EKD. CDR3: CACYTGNWGIRSWDTRQMFF. The CDR3 nucleotides are TGTGCCTGTTACACCGGAAACTGGGGGATACGCTCCTGGGACACCCGACAGATGTTTTTC.

In its sample, this clone is medium-sized. Only one base separates this from a far larger clonotype, so it likely reflects a read error. This same CDR3 is encoded by further DNA sequences in the sample. The rearrangement joins TRDV2 to TRDJ3, with 10 bases identical to TRDD3. The length of the CDR3 is 18 residues. CDR1 and CDR2 (germline): GEAIGNYY, EKD. The V segment lost 0 bases and the J segment 1 base; nucleotides outside the gene matches: 2. DNA for the CDR3: TGTGCCTGTGACACCGTACTGGGGGATTCCTGGGACACCCGACAGATGTTTTTC. Encoded protein: CACDTVLGDSWDTRQMFF.

This clone is large (0.1 to 1%). This may stem from a read error, because a much larger clone lies one nucleotide away. The same CDR3 can be traced to other DNA sequences in this sample. This rearrangement joins TRDV2 to TRDJ1, with 8 bases aligning to TRDD3. The CDR3 contains 14 residues. V was clipped by 3 bases and J by 0 bases; unmatched bases: 2. Germline V gene lookup returns CDR1 GEAIGNYY and CDR2 EKD. DNA of the CDR3: TGTGCCTGTGACCTACTGGGGGACACCGATAAACTCATCTTT. It yields the protein CACDLLGDTDKLIF.

This clone was detected a few times. A much larger clone is a single base away; this may be a read error. Other DNA sequences within the sample encode an identical CDR3. The chain recombines TRDV2 with TRDJ3, with a tentative D call TRDD3 (5 bases). This CDR3 is 18 amino acids long. With 0 bases removed from V and 0 bases from J, the gap between germline ends came to 11 bases. Looked up from germline, CDR1 is GEAIGNYY and CDR2 is EKD. The CDR3 sequence: CACDTAGGYSWDTRQMFF. As DNA, the CDR3 is TGTGCCTGTGACACCGCCGGCGGATACTCCTGGGACACCCGACAGATGTTTTTC.

In its sample, this clone was seen a few times. This DNA's translation differs at residue 9 from TCRdb's protein, which comes from a much larger clone; a read error is likely, and the protein shown is translated from the DNA. V and J are TRDV2 and TRDJ2; 9 positions agree with TRDD3. Since TCRdb gives no J gene, matching the DNA to germline was used here to assign it. Germline V CDR1 and CDR2: GEAIGNYY, EKD. V gave up 0 bases and J gave up 7 bases; unmatched junction bases: 2. There are 14 residues in the CDR3. The CDR3 loop reads CACDTVGDIAQLFF. CDR3 DNA sequence: TGTGCCTGTGACACCGTGGGGGATATAGCACAACTCTTCTTT.

Relative to its sample, this clone is medium-sized. The rearrangement joins TRDV2 to TRDJ1, with 8 bases fitting TRDD3. The CDR3 is made up of 16 amino acids. V shed 3 bases, J shed 0 bases, and the junction held 8 bases outside the gene matches. The germline V gene encodes CDR1 GEAIGNYY and CDR2 EKD. CDR3 coding DNA: TGTGCCTGTGACGGACTGGGGGCCCCGTACACCGATAAACTCATCTTT. This sequence encodes CACDGLGAPYTDKLIF.

The chain combines TRDV2 with TRDJ3; 8 bases agree with TRDD3. The CDR3 has 19 residues. V lost 4 bases, J lost 0 bases, and 10 bases stayed unmatched. The germline gives CDR1 GEAIGNYY, CDR2 EKD. The CDR3 protein is CACDPVLGGSSWDTRQMFF. DNA of the CDR3: TGTGCCTGTGATCCCGTACTGGGGGGGAGCTCCTGGGACACCCGACAGATGTTTTTC.

This clone occurred a few times. This may be a read error: a much more frequent sequence differs by one nucleotide. This sequence joins TRDV2 and TRDJ1; TRDD3 agrees at 8 bases. Losses at the gene ends were 0 bases for V and 5 bases for J; bases not matched to a gene: 1. The CDR3 has 13 residues. Germline V gene lookup returns CDR1 GEAIGNYY and CDR2 EKD. The CDR3, as DNA: TGTGCCTGTGACACCTGGGGGATGGATAAACTCATCTTT. This translates into CACDTWGMDKLIF.

This clone was seen only a few times. The rearrangement uses TRDV2 and TRDJ2; 8 positions agree with TRDD3. The J gene was not available in TCRdb and was assigned here by matching the DNA to germline segments. Trimming cost V 3 bases and J 0 bases; bases outside gene matches: 2. The CDR3 totals 15 residues. CDR1 is GEAIGNYY and CDR2 is EKD in the germline V gene. CDR3 nucleotide sequence: TGTGCCTGTGACGGACTGGGGGCTTTGACAGCACAACTCTTCTTT. Amino acids: CACDGLGALTAQLFF.

The J gene is TRDJ2, the V gene TRDV2; 11 bases map to TRDD3. The J gene, not given by TCRdb, was assigned here from a germline match of the nucleotide sequence. Looked up from germline, CDR1 is GEAIGNYY and CDR2 is EKD. V trimming: 4 bases; J trimming: 0 bases; junction bases outside the gene matches: 6. This CDR3 contains 17 residues. The CDR3 bases are TGTGCCTGTGATTCCTTACTGGGGGATACTTTGACAGCACAACTCTTCTTT. Protein sequence: CACDSLLGDTLTAQLFF.

This clone is labeled medium-sized. The rearrangement uses TRDV2 and TRDJ3; maybe TRDD3 (6 bases). The CDR3 runs 19 residues. Trimming took 0 bases from V and 0 from J, leaving 14 bases between them. Germline values: CDR1 GEAIGNYY, CDR2 EKD. CDR3 in amino acids: CACDTGFGGSSWDTRQMFF. CDR3 DNA sequence: TGTGCCTGTGACACCGGTTTTGGGGGGAGCTCCTGGGACACCCGACAGATGTTTTTC.